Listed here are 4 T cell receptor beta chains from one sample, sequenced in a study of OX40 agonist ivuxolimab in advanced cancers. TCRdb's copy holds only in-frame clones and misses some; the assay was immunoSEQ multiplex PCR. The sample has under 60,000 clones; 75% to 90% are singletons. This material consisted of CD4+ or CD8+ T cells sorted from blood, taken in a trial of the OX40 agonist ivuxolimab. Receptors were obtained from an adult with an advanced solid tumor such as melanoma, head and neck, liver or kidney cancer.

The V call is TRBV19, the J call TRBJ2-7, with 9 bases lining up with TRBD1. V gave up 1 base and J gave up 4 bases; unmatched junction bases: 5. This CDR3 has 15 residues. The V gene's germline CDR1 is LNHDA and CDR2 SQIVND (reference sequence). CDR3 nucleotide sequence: TGTGCCAGTAGTATAGGGGACAGGGTATATTACGAGCAGTACTTC. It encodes CASSIGDRVYYEQYF. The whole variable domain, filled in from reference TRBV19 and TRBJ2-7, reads DGGITQSPKYLFRKEGQNVTLSCEQNLNHDAMYWYRQDPGQGLRLIYYSQIVNDFQKGDIAEGYSVSREKKESFPLTVTSAQKNPTAFYLCASSIGDRVYYEQYFGPGTRLTVT.

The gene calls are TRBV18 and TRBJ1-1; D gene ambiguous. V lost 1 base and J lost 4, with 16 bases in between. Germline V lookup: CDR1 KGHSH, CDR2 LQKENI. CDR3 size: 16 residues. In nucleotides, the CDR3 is TGTGCCAGCTCACCACGCGAGGAGTGGGTCGGCACTGAAGCTTTCTTT. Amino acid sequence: CASSPREEWVGTEAFF.

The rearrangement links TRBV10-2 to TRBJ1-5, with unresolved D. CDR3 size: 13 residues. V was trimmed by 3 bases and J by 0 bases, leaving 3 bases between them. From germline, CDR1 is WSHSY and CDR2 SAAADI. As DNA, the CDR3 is TGCGCCAGCAGTGACTATAGCAATCAGCCCCAGCATTTT. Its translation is CASSDYSNQPQHF.

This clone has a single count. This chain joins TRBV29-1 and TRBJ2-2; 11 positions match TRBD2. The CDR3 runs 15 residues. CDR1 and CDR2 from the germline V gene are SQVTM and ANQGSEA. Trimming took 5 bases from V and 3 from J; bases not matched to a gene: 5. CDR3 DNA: TGCAGCGTTATTACTAGCGGGGGAGACACCGGGGAGCTGTTTTTT. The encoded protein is CSVITSGGDTGELFF.